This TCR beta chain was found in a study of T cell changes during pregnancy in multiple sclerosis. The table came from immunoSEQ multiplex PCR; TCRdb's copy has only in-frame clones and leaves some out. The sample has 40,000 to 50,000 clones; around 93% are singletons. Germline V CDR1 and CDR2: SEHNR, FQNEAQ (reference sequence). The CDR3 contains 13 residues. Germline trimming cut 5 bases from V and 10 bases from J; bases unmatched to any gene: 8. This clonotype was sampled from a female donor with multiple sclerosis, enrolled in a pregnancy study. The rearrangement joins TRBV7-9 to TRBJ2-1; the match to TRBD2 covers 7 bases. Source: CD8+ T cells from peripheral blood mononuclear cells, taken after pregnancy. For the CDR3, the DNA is TGTGCCAGCAGCGGGAGGGCTCCACGGGAGCAGTTCTTC. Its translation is CASSGRAPREQFF.